This entry concerns a single TCR beta chain. This record comes from a study of shared clonotypes between healthy human individuals. The germline gives CDR1 WSHSY, CDR2 SAAADI. This CDR3 has 14 amino acids. Trimming removed 6 bases from V and 0 bases from J, with 9 bases in between. Measured with immunoSEQ multiplex PCR; TCRdb has only the in-frame clones, and not every one. The data show about 1 million clones, with about 75% seen just once and roughly 1.4% held by the top ten. J is TRBJ1-3 and V is TRBV10-2; D may be TRBD1 (6 bases). The TCR originated in a man aged 18 to 30 in good health. The source material was memory CD4+ T cells sorted from blood. The subset was: CD45RA-negative fraction. The CDR3 sequence is CASSEDSSGNTIYF. The CDR3 region has the DNA TGCGCCAGCAGCGAGGACAGCTCTGGAAACACCATATATTTT.